This is a list of T cell receptor beta chains from one sample in a study of CD8 T cells in Susac syndrome. TCRdb independently ran MiXCR on the immunoSEQ multiplex PCR reads; one entry per CDR3 protein. The table records some 200,000 distinct CDR3 sequences, approximately 96% of them present only once. Sequencing was carried out using CD4+ T cells from PBMCs. Source of these receptors: a human donor with Susac syndrome. CDR3s include the opening cysteine and the closing phenylalanine or tryptophan. Each record gives: D gene, CDR3 length, J gene, V gene, CDR3 protein. The D gene is left open where the match is weak.

>TRBD1|14|TRBJ1-6|TRBV30
CAWRPGTGISPLHF
>.|14|TRBJ2-2|TRBV3-1
CASSPMRGVGELFF
>.|15|TRBJ2-2|TRBV7-3
CASSSRGPTSGELFF
>.|12|TRBJ1-2|TRBV5-1
CASSLDDYGYTF
>.|15|TRBJ1-5|TRBV19
CASTLQGISNQPQHF
>.|15|TRBJ1-1|TRBV2
CASSAATRTGAEAFF
>TRBD2|15|TRBJ2-1|TRBV6-2/TRBV6-3
CASSSLAGGYNEQFF
>TRBD1|15|TRBJ2-5|TRBV7-2
CASSLVGGLRETQYF
>.|16|TRBJ2-3|TRBV9
CASSVPTGSGTDTQYF
>.|15|TRBJ2-1|TRBV20-1
CSARGPGLGPNEQFF
>.|12|TRBJ2-3|TRBV30
CAWARVTDTQYF
>.|14|TRBJ2-7|TRBV29-1
CSVRAADKAYEQYF
>TRBD1|14|TRBJ2-1|TRBV10-3
CAMQPGQGIHEQFF
>.|14|TRBJ1-2|TRBV5-1
CASSLEPGRTVYTF
>TRBD2|15|TRBJ2-1|TRBV3-1
CASSHRRGGINEQFF
>TRBD1|15|TRBJ1-2|TRBV3-1
CASSLQGEANYGYTF
>TRBD1|16|TRBJ2-5|TRBV4-3
CASSQLDQTGAETQYF
>TRBD1|15|TRBJ1-5|TRBV20-1
CSALPDRGPHQPQHF
>.|15|TRBJ2-1|TRBV5-1
CASRVRDSLYNEQFF
>.|13|TRBJ2-1|TRBV29-1
CSGPGLSSNEQFF
>.|12|TRBJ2-5|TRBV20-1
CSARGQQETQYF
>.|13|TRBJ2-1|TRBV5-1
CASSLLGIDEQFF